Listed below are T cell receptor beta chains from one sample, sequenced in a study of T cells in Graves' hyperthyroidism and ophthalmopathy. TCRdb itself ran the multiplex PCR reads through MiXCR, one entry per CDR3 protein. The table shows about 640,000 distinct CDR3 sequences, with less than 25% occurring only once. Material: blood. Every receptor here comes from a man aged 25-40 years with Graves' ophthalmopathy. Each CDR3 is given with its conserved first and last residue. The D gene is left open where the match is weak. A row's size may be missing; if present it is once, few, many or a size class.

J gene	V gene	clone size	D gene	CDR3 protein	CDR3 DNA
TRBJ2-1	TRBV12-3/TRBV12-4	few	TRBD2	CASSGRAGGFEQFF	TGTGCCAGCAGTGGAAGAGCGGGAGGGTTTGAGCAGTTCTTC
TRBJ2-1	TRBV12-3/TRBV12-4	NA	TRBD1	CASSDRDRGRDEQFF	TGTGCCAGCAGTGACCGGGACAGGGGAAGGGATGAGCAGTTCTTC
TRBJ2-7	TRBV2	NA	TRBD1	CASSEAPGQGLYEQYF	TGTGCCAGCAGTGAAGCGCCGGGACAGGGTCTCTACGAGCAGTACTTC
TRBJ2-5	TRBV6-1	few	TRBD2	CASSELAGGPVGETQYF	TGTGCCAGCAGTGAACTAGCGGGAGGGCCGGTAGGAGAGACCCAGTACTTC
TRBJ2-7	TRBV11-2	many	NA	CASSLDLPDYYEQYF	TGTGCCAGCAGCTTAGATTTGCCGGACTACTACGAGCAGTACTTC
TRBJ2-7	TRBV12-3/TRBV12-4	many	TRBD1	CASSLARDREGGYEQYF	TGTGCCAGCAGTTTAGCCCGGGACAGGGAAGGTGGTTACGAGCAGTACTTC
TRBJ2-7	TRBV7-9	many	NA	CASSSPDRYYEQYF	TGTGCCAGCAGCTCACCCGACAGATACTACGAGCAGTACTTC
TRBJ1-1	TRBV30	many	NA	CAWSVRQMNTEAFF	TGTGCCTGGAGTGTTAGACAGATGAACACTGAAGCTTTCTTT
TRBJ1-6	TRBV20-1	few	TRBD1	CSARDTGGYNSPLHF	TGCAGTGCTAGGGATACAGGGGGGTATAATTCACCCCTCCACTTT
TRBJ2-1	TRBV10-3	NA	NA	CAILQGNEQFF	TGTGCCATCCTACAGGGCAATGAGCAGTTCTTC
TRBJ1-6	TRBV10-2	NA	TRBD1	CASTGQTGFSSPLHF	TGCGCCAGCACCGGCCAGACAGGGTTTAGCTCACCCCTCCACTTT
TRBJ2-5	TRBV20-1	few	NA	CSASVARVRETQYF	TGCAGTGCTAGTGTAGCGAGAGTTCGGGAGACCCAGTACTTC
TRBJ2-2	TRBV5-6	NA	NA	CASSYPGRQEGGELFF	TGTGCCAGCAGCTATCCCGGTCGACAGGAAGGCGGGGAGCTGTTTTTT
TRBJ1-1	TRBV15	NA	NA	CATRRGTRGLNTEAFF	TGTGCCACCAGGAGGGGGACAAGGGGATTGAACACTGAAGCTTTCTTT
TRBJ1-5	TRBV12-3/TRBV12-4	many	NA	CASSILNQPQHF	TGTGCCAGCAGCATACTAAATCAGCCCCAGCATTTT
TRBJ2-1	TRBV3-1	NA	NA	CASSQEVASRQFF	TGTGCCAGCAGCCAAGAGGTGGCTAGCCGGCAGTTCTTC
TRBJ2-7	TRBV18	many	NA	CASSRGTAGVYEQYF	TGTGCCAGCTCACGCGGGACAGCTGGAGTGTACGAGCAGTACTTC
TRBJ2-2	TRBV20-1	NA	TRBD2	CSASRREYTGELFF	TGCAGTGCTAGTCGGCGGGAGTACACCGGGGAGCTGTTTTTT
TRBJ1-5	TRBV30	many	NA	CAWSEPVGNQPQHF	TGTGCCTGGAGTGAACCTGTAGGCAATCAGCCCCAGCATTTT
TRBJ2-3	TRBV9	NA	NA	CASSVSGGAAGADTQYF	TGTGCCAGCAGCGTCTCGGGGGGCGCAGCCGGCGCAGATACGCAGTATTTT
TRBJ1-2	TRBV9	few	NA	CASSVPERGGYTF	TGTGCCAGCAGCGTACCTGAGAGGGGTGGCTACACCTTC
TRBJ2-1	TRBV6-1	few	NA	CASKDTGGLYNEQFF	TGTGCCAGCAAGGATACCGGGGGCCTTTACAATGAGCAGTTCTTC
TRBJ2-3	TRBV20-1	NA	TRBD2	CSARTLAGGRRSTDTQYF	TGCAGTGCTAGAACCTTAGCGGGAGGGAGAAGGAGCACAGATACGCAGTATTTT
TRBJ2-3	TRBV20-1	NA	TRBD2	CSANFPTSGSRDTQYF	TGCAGTGCTAATTTCCCGACTAGCGGAAGTCGGGATACGCAGTATTTT
TRBJ1-1	TRBV13	many	NA	CASSLEAEAFF	TGTGCCAGCAGCTTAGAGGCTGAAGCTTTCTTT
TRBJ1-5	TRBV3-1	many	NA	CASSHAGPGQPQHF	TGTGCCAGCAGCCATGCAGGTCCGGGTCAGCCCCAGCATTTT